This T cell receptor beta chain comes out of a study of blood T cell repertoires in COVID-19. Study processing details: The assay estimated nucleated cells by amplifying reference gene primers. Using immunoSEQ multiplex PCR, the repertoire was profiled, and TCRdb retains in-frame clones only, with some absent. That table furnishes V, J and clone size, whereas the DNA furnished D and trimming. The sample contains over 250,000 clones, about 91% of which appear only once. The length of the CDR3 is 15 residues. V was clipped by 0 bases and J by 1 base; unmatched bases: 1. Looked up from germline, CDR1 is LGHDT and CDR2 is YNNKEL (reference sequence). Patients at the Seattle site were enrolled during active infection and followed longitudinally.

This receptor was taken from a person under 35 with COVID-19, enrolled during active disease. The V and J genes are TRBV3-1 (or the pseudogene TRBV3-2) and TRBJ1-1, with 8 bases that match TRBD1. Source material: peripheral blood. DNA for the CDR3: TGTGCCAGCAGCCAAGATGGACAGGGGAACACTGAAGCTTTCTTT. Protein sequence: CASSQDGQGNTEAFF.